The 15 T cell receptor beta chains reported below all come from one sample, sequenced in a study of T cell responses to AZD1222 COVID-19 vaccine. Some clones are missing from TCRdb's copy, which holds only in-frame ones; the method was immunoSEQ multiplex PCR. The sample gives 120,000 to 150,000 clones, approximately 90% of which show up once; 1.5% to 2.5% is in the top ten. The material sequenced was peripheral blood, taken 28 days after the second AZD1222 dose. The receptors were gathered from an adult who received the AZD1222 COVID-19 vaccine.

The V and J genes are TRBV9 and TRBJ1-2, with 7 bases identical to TRBD1. Germline CDR1 is SGDLS and CDR2 is YYNGEE. The CDR3 runs to 13 residues. V trimming: 0 bases; J trimming: 8 bases; junction bases outside the gene matches: 4. The CDR3 DNA follows: TGTGCCAGCAGCGTAGTACAGGGGATCGGCTACACCTTC. It encodes CASSVVQGIGYTF.

The chain combines TRBV18 with TRBJ2-3, with 8 bases fitting TRBD1. This CDR3 region has 16 residues. CDR1 is KGHSH and CDR2 is LQKENI in the germline V gene. V was clipped by 3 bases and J by 0 bases; unmatched bases: 5. The CDR3 region is CASSPERDRSTDTQYF. In DNA, the CDR3 is TGTGCCAGCTCACCGGAACGGGACAGGAGCACAGATACGCAGTATTTT.

As concerns this clone: Germline and junction disagree at one end, which may indicate a read error. The J gene is TRBJ2-7, the V gene TRBV29-1, with D perhaps given as TRBD1 or TRBD2 (5 bases each). Germline loops: CDR1 SQVTM, CDR2 ANQGSEA. The CDR3 runs 13 residues. DNA for the CDR3: TGCAGCGCCGAGTGGGGGAACTCCGACGAGCAGTACTTC. It is translated as CSAEWGNSDEQYF.

The chain is built from TRBV1 and TRBJ2-1; the table's D call, TRBD2, was not checked against the DNA. TRBV1 represents a pseudogene. The CDR3 consists of 15 residues. The CDR3 DNA sequence: TGCACCAGCAGCCAAGGGGGAGGCTCCTACAATGAGCAGTTCTTC. Protein: CTSSQGGGSYNEQFF.

The chain uses TRBV5-1 and TRBJ2-7; D is tentatively TRBD1 or TRBD2 (5 bases each). The germline gives CDR1 SGHRS, CDR2 YFSETQ. This CDR3 spans 15 amino acids. The V end was cut by 4 bases, the J end by 0 bases, with 14 bases between. The CDR3 DNA reads TGCGCCAGCAGCCGCCTGGGGACGGCCTCCTACGAGCAGTACTTC. Translated, it gives CASSRLGTASYEQYF.

Notes on this clone: This sample includes further DNA sequences coding for the same CDR3. The chain employs TRBV10-2 and TRBJ1-2; D is uncertain. Germline V gene data show CDR1 as WSHSY and CDR2 as SAAADI. The CDR3 consists of 11 residues. V lost 3 bases, J lost 4 bases, and 3 bases lay in between. The CDR3 nucleotides read TGCGCCAGCAGTGAAGGCTATGGCTACACCTTC. It encodes CASSEGYGYTF.

The CDR3 DNA follows: TGTGCCAGCAGTCGAGATCGACGGAGGGGAAATCAGCCCCAGCATTTT. Encoded protein: CASSRDRRRGNQPQHF. The chain is built from TRBV6-4 and TRBJ1-5, with D maybe TRBD1 (5 bases). Germline CDR1 reads MRHNA; CDR2 reads SNTAGT. Trimming pared 5 bases from V and 4 bases from J, leaving 18 bases between. The length of the CDR3 is 16 residues.

The chain is built from TRBV6-5 and TRBJ2-5, with D possibly TRBD1 on 5 matching bases. The germline V and J ends were trimmed by 5 bases and 7 bases, with 11 bases remaining between them. This CDR3 is 12 amino acids long. Germline V gives CDR1 MNHEY, CDR2 SVGAGI. CDR3 sequence: CASSPGWGTQYF. The DNA of the CDR3 is TGTGCCAGCAGTCCAGGGTGGGGGACCCAGTACTTC.

As to this clone: The same CDR3 arises from other DNA sequences in this sample as well. The chain has TRBV29-1 and TRBJ2-4; unclear D gene. The CDR3 totals 13 residues. Deletions cut 6 bases from V and 1 base from J, with 10 bases between. Germline V gene lookup returns CDR1 SQVTM and CDR2 ANQGSEA. CDR3 sequence (DNA): TGCAGCGTCCCGGACGGGGCCAAAAACATTCAGTACTTC. Translated, it gives CSVPDGAKNIQYF.

The CDR3 sequence: CASSPRGTSNEQFF. As DNA, the CDR3 is TGTGCCAGCAGCCCAAGGGGGACTAGCAATGAGCAGTTCTTC. The V and J genes are TRBV7-3 and TRBJ2-1; 8 bases match TRBD2. The CDR3 is made up of 14 amino acids. The germline V gene encodes CDR1 SGHTA and CDR2 FQGTGA. V dropped 5 bases and J dropped 6; count of bases not matched to a gene: 6. Looking up the rest from reference TRBV7-3 and TRBJ2-1 gives the full variable domain: GAGVSQTPSNKVTEKGKYVELRCDPISGHTALYWYRQSLGQGPEFLIYFQGTGAADDSGLPNDRFFAVRPEGSVSTLKIQRTERGDSAVYLCASSPRGTSNEQFFGPGTRLTVL.

The CDR3, as DNA: TGTGCCAGCAGTACCGGGTGGGGAGGGACCAACTATGGCTACACCTTC. This translates into CASSTGWGGTNYGYTF. The genes are TRBV6-6 and TRBJ1-2; the D gene is possibly TRBD1 (5 bases). The CDR3 is made up of 16 amino acids. Germline V gene lookup returns CDR1 MNHNY and CDR2 SVGAGI (reference sequence). Trimming took 5 bases from V and 2 from J, leaving 18 bases between them.

The gene calls are TRBV4-2 and TRBJ1-5; 8 bases line up with TRBD1. CDR1 LGHNA and CDR2 YNFKEQ come from the germline V gene. Trimming cost V 0 bases and J 9 bases; bases outside gene matches: 7. The CDR3 extends over 15 amino acids. The CDR3, as DNA: TGTGCCAGCAGCCAAGATCGACAGGGGTCAGGGCCCCAGCATTTT. This encodes CASSQDRQGSGPQHF.

This clone has just one count. This CDR3 is CAARTGGVAEQFF. For the CDR3, the DNA is TGTGCCGCGCGTACGGGGGGGGTTGCTGAGCAGTTCTTC. The chain has TRBV6-5 and TRBJ2-1; 8 bases are shared with TRBD2. Per germline, CDR1 MNHEY and CDR2 SVGAGI. The CDR3 totals 13 residues. Losses at the gene ends were 11 bases for V and 9 bases for J; bases not matched to a gene: 12.

The rearrangement uses TRBV5-1 and TRBJ2-3, with D unresolved. The CDR3 sequence is 14 residues long. Germline assignment: CDR1 SGHRS and CDR2 YFSETQ. The germline V and J ends were trimmed by 3 bases and 2 bases, with 10 bases remaining between them. CDR3 in amino acids: CASSSLPPTDTQYF. As DNA, the CDR3 is TGCGCCAGCAGCTCCCTTCCCCCCACAGATACGCAGTATTTT.

Of note for this clone: Within the sample, other DNA sequences also encode this same CDR3. The chain has TRBV7-8 and TRBJ1-1; D is possibly TRBD1 (5 bases). Germline assignment: CDR1 SGHVS and CDR2 FQNEAQ. The CDR3 covers 13 residues. Trimming took off 1 base at V and 8 bases at J, with 11 bases between the two ends. CDR3 coding DNA: TGTGCCAGCAGCTTAGTAAGAGGGACCGAAGCTTTCTTT. Protein: CASSLVRGTEAFF.